Listed below are T cell receptor beta chains from one sample, sequenced in a study of CD8 T cells in Susac syndrome. TCRdb ran MiXCR on the immunoSEQ multiplex PCR reads and lists one entry per CDR3 protein. In the table there are 150,000 to 250,000 distinct CDR3 sequences, about 95% of which are singletons. The specimen was CD4+ T cells from PBMCs. These receptors originate from a human donor with multiple sclerosis. Each CDR3 is given with its conserved first and last residue. A D gene is named only where the DNA matches it firmly. Part of the rows lack a size; the others show once, few, many or a class for expanded clones.

>TRBJ2-2|TRBV9|.|.
CASSIINTGELFF
TGTGCCAGCAGTATTATAAACACCGGGGAGCTGTTTTTT
>TRBJ1-2|TRBV5-1|once|.
CASSLGQIRAAHYGYTF
TGCGCCAGCAGCTTAGGCCAGATCCGGGCCGCTCACTATGGCTACACCTTC
>TRBJ1-1|TRBV19|.|TRBD1
CASSSTGDTEAFF
TGTGCCAGTAGCTCGACAGGGGACACTGAAGCTTTCTTT
>TRBJ2-7|TRBV27|.|.
CASSQFGGEQYF
TGTGCCAGCAGTCAGTTTGGAGGCGAGCAGTACTTC
>TRBJ2-3|TRBV29-1|.|TRBD2
CSARREGHTQYF
TGCAGCGCCCGCCGGGAGGGCCACACGCAGTATTTT
>TRBJ2-1|TRBV11-2|.|.
CASSYNTGRSSYNEQFF
TGTGCCAGCAGCTACAATACAGGGAGGAGCTCCTACAATGAGCAGTTCTTC
>TRBJ2-6|TRBV12-3/TRBV12-4|.|.
CASRRAGANVLTF
.
>TRBJ1-4|TRBV25-1|.|.
CASSEFPREKLFF
TGTGCCAGCAGTGAATTTCCTCGGGAAAAACTGTTTTTT
>TRBJ1-2|TRBV29-1|.|.
CSVGWRNYGYTF
TGCAGCGTTGGGTGGCGGAACTATGGCTACACCTTC
>TRBJ1-1|TRBV12-3/TRBV12-4|.|.
CASIRGGTENTEAFF
TGTGCCAGCATCCGGGGGGGGACGGAGAACACTGAAGCTTTCTTT
>TRBJ1-2|TRBV4-1|.|.
CASSQALGNYGYTF
TGCGCCAGCAGCCAAGCTCTGGGCAACTATGGCTACACCTTC
>TRBJ1-4|TRBV6-5|once|TRBD1
CASSLRGTGNEKLFF
TGTGCCAGCAGCCTCCGAGGGACAGGGAACGAAAAACTGTTTTTT
>TRBJ2-2|TRBV24-1|.|.
CATSLGSPNTGELFF
TGTGCCACCAGCCTTGGGAGCCCAAACACCGGGGAGCTGTTTTTT
>TRBJ2-5|TRBV5-1|.|TRBD1
CASRQDVQGDQYF
TGCGCCAGCAGGCAAGATGTACAGGGGGACCAGTACTTC
>TRBJ2-7|TRBV5-4|.|.
CASSLDQFVYEQYF
TGTGCCAGCAGCTTGGATCAGTTCGTATACGAGCAGTACTTC
>TRBJ2-7|TRBV5-1|.|.
CASSLYPWESSYEQYF
TGCGCCAGCAGCTTGTACCCGTGGGAATCCTCCTACGAGCAGTACTTC
>TRBJ2-2|TRBV9|.|.
CASRRLPESGELFF
TGTGCCAGCAGGCGACTTCCCGAGTCCGGGGAGCTGTTTTTT
>TRBJ2-5|TRBV20-1|.|.
CSARDQETQYF
TGCAGTGCTAGGGACCAAGAGACCCAGTACTTC
>TRBJ1-3|TRBV9|.|.
CASSVVPGARNTIYF
TGTGCCAGCAGCGTAGTGCCAGGGGCGCGGAACACCATATATTTT
>TRBJ1-4|TRBV20-1|.|.
CSATETAGEKLFF
TGCAGTGCTACCGAAACGGCGGGTGAAAAACTGTTTTTT
>TRBJ2-7|TRBV12-3/TRBV12-4|.|TRBD2
CASSMGLASTYEQYF
TGTGCCAGCAGTATGGGACTAGCGTCGACCTACGAGCAGTACTTC
>TRBJ2-2|TRBV9|.|.
CASSVQSVQYTGELFF
TGTGCCAGCAGCGTGCAAAGCGTCCAATACACCGGGGAGCTGTTTTTT
>TRBJ2-2|TRBV18|.|.
CASSRGDPNTGELFF
TGTGCCAGCTCACGAGGGGACCCGAACACCGGGGAGCTGTTTTTT
>TRBJ2-7|TRBV6-2/TRBV6-3|.|.
CASSAGTGNDEQYF
TGTGCCAGCAGTGCCGGGACCGGGAACGACGAGCAGTACTTC
>TRBJ2-3|TRBV12-3/TRBV12-4|.|.
CASVTDTQYF
TGTGCCAGCGTAACAGATACGCAGTATTTT
>TRBJ2-3|TRBV2|.|.
CASMPTIDTQYF
TGTGCCAGCATGCCCACTATCGATACGCAGTATTTT
>TRBJ2-3|TRBV30|.|.
CAWGGMYHRGDTQYF
TGTGCCTGGGGGGGTATGTATCACCGAGGAGATACGCAGTATTTT
>TRBJ1-5|TRBV4-1|once|.
CASSQEGRIYQPQHF
TGCGCCAGCAGCCAAGAAGGGCGGATCTATCAGCCCCAGCATTTT
>TRBJ1-2|TRBV20-1|.|TRBD1
CSADRTGTNYGYTF
TGCAGTGCAGACCGGACAGGAACAAACTATGGCTACACCTTC
>TRBJ1-1|TRBV5-1|.|.
CASSLLPTEAFF
TGCGCCAGCAGCTTGCTCCCGACGGAAGCTTTCTTT
>TRBJ2-5|TRBV4-1|.|TRBD2
CASSQARAGDQETQYF
TGCGCCAGCAGCCAAGCGAGAGCGGGAGATCAAGAGACCCAGTACTTC
>TRBJ2-3|TRBV7-2|.|TRBD2
CASSFTAGGWTDTQYF
TGTGCCAGCAGCTTCACGGCGGGGGGTTGGACAGATACGCAGTATTTT
>TRBJ2-5|TRBV29-1|.|.
CSVEDYRPKTQYF
TGCAGCGTTGAAGATTATAGGCCTAAGACCCAGTACTTC
>TRBJ2-5|TRBV3-1|.|TRBD2
CASSHNLAGGQETQYF
TGTGCCAGCAGCCACAACTTAGCGGGGGGCCAAGAGACCCAGTACTTC
>TRBJ2-1|TRBV3-1|.|.
CASSQGLPGYPYNEQFF
TGTGCCAGCAGCCAAGGATTGCCAGGCTATCCCTACAATGAGCAGTTCTTC
>TRBJ1-6|TRBV3-1|.|.
CASSQDLVGGGSPLHF
TGTGCCAGCAGCCAAGATCTGGTAGGGGGAGGATCACCCCTCCACTTT
>TRBJ2-3|TRBV5-1|.|.
CASSGAGTVTDTQYF
TGCGCCAGCAGCGGAGCCGGGACTGTCACAGATACGCAGTATTTT
>TRBJ1-1|TRBV12-5|.|.
CASGLVLGGLKTEAFF
TGTGCTAGTGGTTTGGTACTCGGAGGGCTCAAGACTGAAGCTTTCTTT
>TRBJ2-6|TRBV5-6|.|.
CASSLPQAGANVLTF
TGTGCCAGCAGCTTGCCCCAGGCTGGGGCCAACGTCCTGACTTTC
>TRBJ2-7|TRBV4-2|.|.
CASSQVSHYEQYF
TGTGCCAGCAGCCAAGTGAGTCATTACGAGCAGTACTTC
>TRBJ1-1|TRBV18|few|.
CASSPARGSEAFF
TGTGCCAGCTCACCCGCCCGAGGTAGTGAAGCTTTCTTT
>TRBJ2-7|TRBV3-1|.|.
CASSQSPGPYEQYF
TGTGCCAGCAGCCAATCTCCAGGGCCCTACGAGCAGTACTTC
>TRBJ2-3|TRBV27|.|.
CASSFRHF
TGTGCCAGCAGTTTTCGGCATTTT
>TRBJ1-5|TRBV5-1|.|.
CASSLGGRGQPQHF
TGCGCCAGCAGCTTGGGAGGGCGAGGTCAGCCCCAGCATTTT
>TRBJ2-3|TRBV7-9|.|.
CASSLGSSTDTQYF
TGTGCCAGCAGCTTGGGATCCAGCACAGATACGCAGTATTTT
>TRBJ2-7|TRBV3-1|.|.
CASSRMSYEQYF
TGTGCCAGCAGCCGAATGAGCTACGAGCAGTACTTC
>TRBJ2-6|TRBV7-3|.|.
CASGTRGANVLTF
TGTGCCAGTGGGACACGTGGGGCCAACGTCCTGACTTTC
>TRBJ2-7|TRBV20-1|.|.
CSARGQLSYEQYF
TGCAGTGCTAGGGGGCAGCTGTCCTACGAGCAGTACTTC
>TRBJ2-3|TRBV5-1|once|.
CASSSGPRTDTQYF
TGCGCCAGCAGCTCGGGACCACGCACAGATACGCAGTATTTT